These 10 T cell receptor beta chains share one sample of origin, sequenced in a study of response to subunit inactivated influenza vaccine. Via MiXCR, TCRdb re-called the RT-PCR reads, giving one row per CDR3 protein. Of 530,000 or so distinct CDR3 sequences in the sample, 10% to 15% were seen once. The source was PBMCs from blood, collected on the day of vaccination. These receptors were taken from a man aged 50-60 years who received an inactivated influenza vaccine.

The table lists this clonotype with many counts. The chain recombines TRBV12-3 or TRBV12-4 with TRBJ2-7; 7 bases match TRBD1. The CDR3 is 13 amino acids. After removal of 3 bases from V and 3 bases from J, the junction contained 2 bases not matched to a gene. The DNA of the CDR3 is TGTGCCAGCAGTTTGCAGGGGGACTACGAGCAGTACTTC. It is translated as CASSLQGDYEQYF.

This clonotype was observed many times. The CDR3 sequence is CASSEEQGQNTGELFF. In nucleotides, the CDR3 is TGTGCCAGCAGTGAAGAACAGGGGCAGAACACCGGGGAGCTGTTTTTT. V usage is TRBV2 and J usage is TRBJ2-2; TRBD1 matches at 7 bases. V lost 1 base, J lost 1 base, and 3 bases stayed unmatched. The CDR3 sequence is 16 residues long. Germline V gives CDR1 SNHLY, CDR2 FYNNEI.

The V and J genes are TRBV20-1 and TRBJ2-1; D is possibly TRBD2 (5 bases). CDR1 and CDR2 from the germline V gene are DFQATT and SNEGSKA (reference sequence). The CDR3 runs 17 residues. Between the trimmed V and J ends, which lost 2 bases and 5 bases, there was a span of 22 bases. The CDR3 nucleotides are TGCAGTGCTAGAAAGTCGCTAGCTCTTAAAGGAGACAATGAGCAGTTCTTC. Translation: CSARKSLALKGDNEQFF.

J is TRBJ1-5 and V is TRBV6-2 or TRBV6-3, with TRBD1 identical over 7 bases. CDR3 length: 14 amino acids. Germline lookup yields CDR1 MNHEY and CDR2 SVGEGT. Trimming cost V 0 bases and J 6 bases; bases outside gene matches: 2. The CDR3 region is CASSYSTGPQPQHF. CDR3 sequence (DNA): TGTGCCAGCAGTTACTCGACAGGGCCTCAGCCCCAGCATTTT.

V usage is TRBV15 and J usage is TRBJ2-7; D possibly uses TRBD1 or TRBD2 (5 bases each). CDR1 and CDR2 (germline): LNHNV, YYDKDF (reference sequence). CDR3 length: 13 residues. Deletions cut 0 bases from V and 5 bases from J, with 8 bases between. CDR3 residues: CATSREGVHEQYF. DNA of the CDR3: TGTGCCACCAGCAGAGAGGGGGTTCACGAGCAGTACTTC.

This clonotype came up a few times. The rearrangement uses TRBV6-2 or TRBV6-3 and TRBJ2-5; 15 nucleotides match TRBD2. The CDR3 has 21 amino acids. V lost 2 bases, J lost 5 bases, and 18 bases stayed unmatched. From germline, CDR1 is MNHEY and CDR2 SVGEGT. Written as DNA, the CDR3 is TGTGCCAGCAGTTACATCCCCCCGGGACTAGCGGGAGGTCCCCCCCGGGAGACCCAGTACTTC. Its protein is CASSYIPPGLAGGPPRETQYF.

This sequence joins TRBV11-1 and TRBJ2-6, with 11 nucleotides matching TRBD2. Per the germline V gene, CDR1 is SGHAT and CDR2 is FQDESV (reference sequence). The CDR3 extends over 18 amino acids. J was trimmed by 2 bases and V by 6 bases; bases with no gene match: 9. The CDR3 sequence is CASSPSSGRLPGANVLTF. The CDR3 DNA is TGTGCCAGCAGTCCGTCTAGCGGGAGGCTGCCTGGGGCCAACGTCCTGACTTTC.

This clonotype was picked up a small number of times. The chain recombines TRBV20-1 with TRBJ2-7, with D perhaps matching TRBD1 (5 bases). Germline values: CDR1 DFQATT, CDR2 SNEGSKA (reference sequence). The CDR3 consists of 12 residues. Trimming took off 1 base at V and 7 bases at J, with 11 bases between the two ends. The CDR3 loop reads CSARGPAGEQYF. The CDR3 DNA is TGCAGTGCTAGAGGCCCTGCAGGGGAGCAGTACTTC.

This clonotype appeared a few times. This sequence joins TRBV12-3 or TRBV12-4 and TRBJ1-2; D remains ambiguous. Trimming took 6 bases from V and 4 from J, leaving 12 bases between them. The CDR3 is 13 amino acids. CDR3 nucleotides: TGTGCCAGCAGCAGAAGAGTAATCTATGGCTACACCTTC. Encoded protein: CASSRRVIYGYTF.

The chain has TRBV10-2 and TRBJ2-1; 8 bases map to TRBD1. The germline V gene encodes CDR1 WSHSY and CDR2 SAAADI. The CDR3 consists of 13 residues. Unmatched junction bases numbered 5, after V lost 4 bases and J lost 9 bases. This chain's CDR3 is CASSGQGAVEQFF. Written as DNA, the CDR3 is TGCGCCAGCAGTGGGCAGGGGGCAGTTGAGCAGTTCTTC.